The clone carrying this T cell receptor (beta chain) was seen a handful of times. The CDR3 loop spans 12 amino acids. The J segment lost 14 bases and the V segment lost 4 bases, leaving 4 bases of the junction unmatched. The germline V gene encodes CDR1 SGDLS and CDR2 YYNGEE. TCRdb re-called the PCR reads through MiXCR, storing one row per CDR3 protein. The table has roughly 630,000 distinct CDR3 sequences, 25% seen once. The sample comes from a study of molecular identifiers for immune sequencing clone quantification. It was from around 20,000 to 990,000 sorted cells, with 10%, 30% or 50% RNA, that naive CD8 libraries came.

The J gene is TRBJ2-1, the V gene TRBV9, with 12 bases aligning to TRBD2. The clonotype comes from a human donor in good health. Some libraries in this study had Jurkat cell RNA spiked in. What was sequenced was naive CD8+ T cells from blood, with Jurkat cell RNA spiked in. As to subset: FACS-sorted CD8+CD4-CCR7+CD45RA+ naive T cells. The CDR3 region has the DNA TGTGCCAGCAGCAGGACTAGCGGGGAGGAGTTCTTC. This codes for CASSRTSGEEFF.